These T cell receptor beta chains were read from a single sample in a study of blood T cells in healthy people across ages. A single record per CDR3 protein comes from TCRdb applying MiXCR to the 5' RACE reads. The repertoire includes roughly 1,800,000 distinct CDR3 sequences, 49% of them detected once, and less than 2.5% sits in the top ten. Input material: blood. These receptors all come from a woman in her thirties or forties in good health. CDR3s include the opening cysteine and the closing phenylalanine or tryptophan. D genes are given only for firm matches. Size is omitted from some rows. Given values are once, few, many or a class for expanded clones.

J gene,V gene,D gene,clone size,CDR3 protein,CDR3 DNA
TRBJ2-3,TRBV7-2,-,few,CASSLMVNTDTQYF,TGTGCCAGCAGCTTAATGGTTAACACAGATACGCAGTATTTT
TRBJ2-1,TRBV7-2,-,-,CASSSQSGTAYNEQFF,TGTGCCAGCAGCTCCCAGAGTGGGACGGCCTACAATGAGCAGTTCTTC
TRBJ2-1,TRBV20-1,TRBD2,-,CSASPQSPGLGSYNEQFF,TGCAGTGCTAGCCCCCAAAGCCCGGGACTAGGGTCCTACAATGAGCAGTTCTTC
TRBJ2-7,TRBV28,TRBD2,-,CASSPLAGGRYEQYF,TGTGCCAGCAGCCCGCTAGCGGGGGGGCGCTACGAGCAGTACTTC
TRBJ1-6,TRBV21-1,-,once,CASSKDWDKPSSPLHF,TGTGCCAGCAGCAAAGACTGGGACAAGCCGAGCTCACCCCTCCACTTT
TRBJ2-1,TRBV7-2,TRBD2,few,CASSLGISGGDNEQFF,TGTGCCAGCAGCTTAGGGATTAGCGGGGGGGACAATGAGCAGTTCTTC
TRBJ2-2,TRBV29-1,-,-,CSVDHPLGTGELFF,TGCAGCGTTGATCATCCCTTGGGCACCGGGGAGCTGTTTTTT
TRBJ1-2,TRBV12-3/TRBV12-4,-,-,CASSFLGRSGYTF,TGTGCCAGCAGTTTCTTAGGGCGAAGTGGCTACACCTTC
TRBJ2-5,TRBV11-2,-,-,CASSRPLREQYF,TGTGCCAGCAGCCGGCCCCTGAGGGAGCAGTACTTC
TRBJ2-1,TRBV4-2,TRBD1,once,CASSQGKATGANRNEQFF,TGTGCCAGCAGCCAAGGCAAAGCCACAGGGGCCAACCGTAATGAGCAGTTCTTC
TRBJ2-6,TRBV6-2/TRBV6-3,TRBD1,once,CASSYVLKQGASNSGANVLTF,TGTGCCAGCAGTTACGTTCTCAAACAGGGGGCATCAAACTCTGGGGCCAACGTCCTGACTTTC
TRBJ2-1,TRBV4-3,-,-,CASSQGRTPRETQFF,TGCGCCAGCAGCCAAGGCAGGACCCCGAGGGAGACCCAGTTCTTC
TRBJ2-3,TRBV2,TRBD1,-,CASRRQGATTDTQYF,TGTGCCAGCAGGCGACAGGGGGCGACAACAGATACGCAGTATTTT
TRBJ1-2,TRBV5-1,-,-,CASSYREDLGYTF,TGCGCCAGCAGCTACAGGGAAGACTTGGGCTACACCTTC
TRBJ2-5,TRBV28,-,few,CASSLPLGLGETQYF,TGTGCCAGCAGTTTACCCCTGGGGCTTGGAGAGACCCAGTACTTC
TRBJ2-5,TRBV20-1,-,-,CSASEGVETQYF,TGCAGTGCTAGTGAAGGGGTGGAGACCCAGTACTTC
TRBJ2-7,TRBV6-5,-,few,CASSWSSDYEQYF,TGTGCCAGCAGTTGGTCATCCGACTACGAGCAGTACTTC
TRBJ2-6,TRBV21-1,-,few,CASSKGGTRGQLANVLTF,TGTGCCAGCAGCAAAGGAGGGACAAGGGGCCAATTGGCCAACGTCCTGACTTTC
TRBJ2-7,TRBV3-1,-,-,CASSQGHLVYEQYF,TGTGCCAGCAGCCAAGGACATCTGGTCTACGAGCAGTACTTC
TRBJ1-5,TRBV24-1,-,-,CATSSTTWNQPQHF,TGTGCCACCAGTAGCACGACTTGGAATCAGCCCCAGCATTTT
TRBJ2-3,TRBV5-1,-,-,CASSAQRDTQYF,TGCGCCAGCAGCGCCCAGAGAGATACGCAGTATTTT
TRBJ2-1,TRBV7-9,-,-,CASSSRGQEGFF,TGTGCCAGCAGCTCTCGAGGGCAGGAGGGGTTCTTC
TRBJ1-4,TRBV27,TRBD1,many,CASSSIRGQNEKLFF,TGTGCCAGCAGTTCCATCAGGGGGCAAAATGAAAAACTGTTTTTT
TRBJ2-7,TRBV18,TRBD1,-,CASSQGQGAIYEQYF,TGTGCCAGCTCGCAGGGACAGGGGGCGATCTACGAGCAGTACTTC
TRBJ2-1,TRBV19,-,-,CASSSYLQGNEQFF,TGTGCCAGTAGTTCATATTTACAGGGAAATGAGCAGTTCTTC
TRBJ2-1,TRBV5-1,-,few,CASSYEGVDEQFF,TGCGCCAGCAGCTATGAGGGGGTCGATGAGCAGTTCTTC
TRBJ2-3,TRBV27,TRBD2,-,CASNPLAGTRDTQYF,TGTGCCAGCAATCCCCTAGCGGGGACCCGAGATACGCAGTATTTT
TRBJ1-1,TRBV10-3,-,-,CAISEQGSTEAFF,TGTGCCATCAGTGAACAAGGGAGCACTGAAGCTTTCTTT
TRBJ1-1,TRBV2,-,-,CASKLGRLNTEAFF,TGTGCCAGCAAGCTGGGCAGGTTGAACACTGAAGCTTTCTTT
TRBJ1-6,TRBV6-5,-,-,CATFEGVNSPLHF,TGTGCCACCTTCGAAGGGGTGAATTCACCCCTCCACTTT
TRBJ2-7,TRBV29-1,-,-,CSVRIQGYEQYF,TGCAGCGTCCGTATTCAGGGGTACGAGCAGTACTTC
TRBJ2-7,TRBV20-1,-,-,CSATGGTGPDYEQYF,TGCAGTGCTACGGGGGGGACAGGCCCTGACTACGAGCAGTACTTC
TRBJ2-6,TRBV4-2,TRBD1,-,CASSHMGEGASGANVLTF,TGTGCCAGCAGCCACATGGGAGAGGGGGCGTCTGGGGCCAACGTCCTGACTTTC
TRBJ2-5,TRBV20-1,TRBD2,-,CSARPLAGGLSETQYF,TGCAGTGCTAGACCACTAGCGGGGGGGCTCTCGGAGACCCAGTACTTC
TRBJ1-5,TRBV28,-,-,CASSSDRAKHF,TGTGCCAGCAGCTCGGACAGAGCCAAGCATTTT
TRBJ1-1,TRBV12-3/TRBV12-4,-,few,CASSFGRSEAFF,TGTGCCAGCAGTTTCGGACGCAGTGAAGCTTTCTTT
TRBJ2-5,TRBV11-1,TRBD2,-,CASSFSRGLAGYQETQYF,TGTGCCAGCAGCTTCTCACGTGGACTAGCGGGTTATCAAGAGACCCAGTACTTC
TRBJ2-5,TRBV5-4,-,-,CASSAGGRLETQYF,TGTGCCAGCAGCGCCGGGGGACGGCTGGAGACCCAGTACTTC
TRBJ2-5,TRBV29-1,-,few,CSVEGTGRGETQYF,TGCAGCGTTGAAGGGACAGGGAGGGGAGAGACCCAGTACTTC
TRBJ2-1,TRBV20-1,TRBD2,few,CSAGLSGGSGNEQFF,TGCAGTGCTGGGCTTAGCGGGGGGTCCGGCAATGAGCAGTTCTTC
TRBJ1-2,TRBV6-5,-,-,CASSYRVEGYGYTF,TGTGCCAGCAGTTACAGGGTCGAGGGCTATGGCTACACCTTC
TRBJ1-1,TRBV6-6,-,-,CASSAGGNTEAFF,TGTGCCAGCAGCGCCGGGGGGAACACTGAAGCTTTCTTT
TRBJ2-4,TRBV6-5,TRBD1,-,CASRRTGKNIQYF,TGTGCCAGCAGGCGGACAGGGAAAAACATTCAGTACTTC
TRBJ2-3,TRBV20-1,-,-,CSVVSLAKRPDTQYF,TGCAGTGTGGTATCTCTAGCGAAACGTCCCGATACGCAGTATTTT
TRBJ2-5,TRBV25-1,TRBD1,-,CASGQGAWETQYF,TGTGCCAGTGGACAGGGGGCTTGGGAGACCCAGTACTTC
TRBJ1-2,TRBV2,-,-,CASSENLDYTF,TGTGCCAGCAGTGAAAACCTCGACTACACCTTC
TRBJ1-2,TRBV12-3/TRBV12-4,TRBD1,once,CASSPRTGADYGYTF,TGTGCCAGCAGTCCGAGGACAGGCGCCGACTATGGCTACACCTTC
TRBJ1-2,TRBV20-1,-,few,CSARPGGQNYGYTF,TGCAGTGCTAGACCCGGGGGTCAGAACTATGGCTACACCTTC
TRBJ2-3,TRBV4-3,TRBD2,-,CASSQDAPGGGGTDTQYF,TGCGCCAGCAGCCAAGATGCTCCAGGCGGGGGGGGCACAGATACGCAGTATTTT
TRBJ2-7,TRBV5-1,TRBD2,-,CASSFRMAGGSDEQYF,TGCGCCAGCAGCTTTCGTATGGCGGGGGGCTCGGACGAGCAGTACTTC
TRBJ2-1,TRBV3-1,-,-,CASSQNPGGLNEQFF,TGTGCCAGCAGCCAAAACCCAGGGGGGCTCAATGAGCAGTTCTTC
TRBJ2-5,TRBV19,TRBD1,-,CASASTGTGEETQYF,TGTGCCAGCGCAAGCACCGGGACAGGGGAGGAGACCCAGTACTTC
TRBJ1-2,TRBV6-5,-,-,CASSERPVGYGYTF,TGTGCCAGCAGTGAGAGACCCGTGGGCTATGGCTACACCTTC
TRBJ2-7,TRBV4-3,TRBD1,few,CASSQDPVRQGPEQYF,TGCGCCAGCAGCCAAGATCCTGTTAGACAGGGACCCGAGCAGTACTTC
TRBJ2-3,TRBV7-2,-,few,CASSLASLQPDTQYF,TGTGCCAGCAGCTTAGCGTCTCTCCAGCCAGATACGCAGTATTTT
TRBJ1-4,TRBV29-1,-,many,CSVGSGREKLFF,TGCAGCGTTGGTTCAGGTCGCGAAAAACTGTTTTTT
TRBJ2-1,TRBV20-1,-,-,CSARPTDDNEQFF,TGCAGTGCTAGGCCGACAGATGACAATGAGCAGTTCTTC
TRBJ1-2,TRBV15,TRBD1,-,CATSRGGPGGFGYTF,TGTGCCACCAGCAGAGGAGGCCCAGGGGGTTTTGGCTACACCTTC
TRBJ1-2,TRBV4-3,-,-,CASSQDLAGSYGYTF,TGCGCCAGCAGCCAAGACTTGGCAGGGTCGTATGGCTACACCTTC